This TCR beta chain emerged from a study of T cell repertoires in cytomegalovirus infection. Background on the study: CMV infection plus the matching HLA type was flagged by public TCR beta signatures.

This clonotype was counted only a few times. What it binds is not known. A single record per CDR3 protein comes from TCRdb applying MiXCR to the reads. Counted here are around 900,000 distinct CDR3 sequences, approximately 31% occurring once; the ten biggest clones make up around 15%. Between the trimmed V and J ends, which lost 5 bases and 4 bases, there was a span of 14 bases. This CDR3 has 14 amino acids. This material consisted of cultured CD8+ T cells from PBMCs, taken from culture after CMV antigen stimulation. This TCR was recovered from a human donor in good health (CMV status not recorded). Some clones in this sample may be carry-over from other donors' samples. V usage is TRBV12-3 or TRBV12-4 and J usage is TRBJ1-2; no definite D call. The DNA of the CDR3 is TGTGCCAGCAGTGAATCACAGTCTTTCTATGGCTACACCTTC. Amino acids: CASSESQSFYGYTF.